These T cell receptor beta chains were read from a single sample in a study of T cell responses to AZD1222 COVID-19 vaccine. Profiled with immunoSEQ multiplex PCR; TCRdb holds only in-frame clones, not every one. The data hold approximately 160,000 clones, with about 93% observed a single time. The sample consisted of peripheral blood, taken on day 0 of AZD1222 vaccination. The receptors derive from an adult in good health. CDR3s include the opening cysteine and the closing phenylalanine or tryptophan. D genes are given only for firm matches. Only some rows state a clone size, as once, few, many or a class for expanded clones.

size: once
D: .
J: TRBJ1-4
V: TRBV4-2
CDR3: CASSPEDRVVWAGSEKLFF
DNA: TGTGCCAGCAGCCCCGAAGATCGGGTAGTTTGGGCGGGGAGTGAAAAACTGTTTTTT

size: .
D: .
J: TRBJ2-7
V: TRBV15
CDR3: CATSRDTGPSYEQYF
DNA: TGTGCCACCAGCAGAGATACAGGGCCATCCTACGAGCAGTACTTC

size: .
D: TRBD1
J: TRBJ2-1
V: TRBV14
CDR3: CASSQEGQGAYNEQFF
DNA: TGTGCCAGCAGCCAGGAAGGACAGGGGGCCTACAATGAGCAGTTCTTC

size: .
D: .
J: TRBJ2-7
V: TRBV5-6
CDR3: CASSDQGHEQYF
DNA: TGTGCCAGCAGCGATCAGGGCCACGAGCAGTACTTC

size: .
D: TRBD1
J: TRBJ2-7
V: TRBV6-2/TRBV6-3
CDR3: CASSPRQGREQYF
DNA: TGTGCCAGCAGTCCCCGACAGGGTCGGGAGCAGTACTTC

size: .
D: TRBD2
J: TRBJ2-1
V: TRBV5-6
CDR3: CASSLIILAGFDEQFF
DNA: TGTGCCAGCAGCTTGATTATACTAGCGGGATTTGATGAGCAGTTCTTC

size: .
D: .
J: TRBJ2-7
V: TRBV19
CDR3: CASSQPATATYEQYF
DNA: TGTGCCAGTAGTCAACCTGCGACAGCTACCTACGAGCAGTACTTC

size: .
D: .
J: TRBJ2-3
V: TRBV7-2
CDR3: CASSLGPSADTQYF
DNA: TGTGCCAGCAGCTTAGGCCCCAGCGCTGATACGCAGTATTTT

size: .
D: TRBD2
J: TRBJ2-5
V: TRBV4-2
CDR3: CASSQVAGRRETQYF
DNA: TGTGCCAGCAGCCAAGTAGCGGGGAGGAGGGAGACCCAGTACTTC

size: .
D: .
J: TRBJ1-4
V: TRBV25-1
CDR3: CASSERLVGGGEKLFF
DNA: TGTGCCAGCAGTGAACGTCTAGTAGGGGGAGGTGAAAAACTGTTTTTT

size: .
D: TRBD1
J: TRBJ1-1
V: TRBV2
CDR3: CASKTGEWYTEAFF
DNA: TGTGCCAGTAAGACAGGGGAATGGTACACTGAAGCTTTCTTT

size: .
D: .
J: TRBJ1-5
V: TRBV28
CDR3: CATLPGGGQPQHF
DNA: TGTGCCACCCTCCCAGGCGGGGGGCAGCCCCAGCATTTT

size: .
D: TRBD1
J: TRBJ1-4
V: TRBV6-5
CDR3: CASSRTGRVEEKLFF
DNA: TGTGCCAGCAGTAGGACAGGGCGGGTGGAAGAAAAACTGTTTTTT

size: .
D: .
J: TRBJ2-3
V: TRBV5-1
CDR3: CASSLGQAAPTDTQYF
DNA: TGCGCCAGCAGCTTGGGACAGGCGGCCCCCACAGATACGCAGTATTTT

size: .
D: TRBD2
J: TRBJ2-3
V: TRBV27
CDR3: CASSPIAGGDTQYF
DNA: TGTGCCAGCAGTCCTATAGCGGGAGGGGATACGCAGTATTTT

size: .
D: .
J: TRBJ2-3
V: TRBV30
CDR3: CAWTRGSSTDTQYF
DNA: TGTGCCTGGACTAGGGGTTCTAGCACAGATACGCAGTATTTT

size: .
D: TRBD2
J: TRBJ2-1
V: TRBV19
CDR3: CASSQTSGRSYNEQFF
DNA: TGTGCCAGTAGTCAAACTAGCGGAAGATCCTACAATGAGCAGTTCTTC

size: .
D: TRBD1
J: TRBJ1-2
V: TRBV28
CDR3: CASSSTGGGNYGYTF
DNA: TGTGCCAGCAGTTCAACAGGGGGTGGCAACTATGGCTACACCTTC

size: few
D: .
J: TRBJ1-1
V: TRBV28
CDR3: CASRKTTGLNTEAFF
DNA: TGTGCCAGCAGAAAAACTACAGGGCTAAACACTGAAGCTTTCTTT

size: .
D: TRBD1
J: TRBJ1-1
V: TRBV7-9
CDR3: CASSLTGLNTEAFF
DNA: TGTGCCAGCAGCTTGACAGGGTTGAACACTGAAGCTTTCTTT

size: .
D: .
J: TRBJ2-3
V: TRBV6-5
CDR3: CASSYTVGVKADTQYF
DNA: TGTGCCAGCAGTTACACCGTCGGGGTCAAAGCAGATACGCAGTATTTT

size: .
D: TRBD1
J: TRBJ2-5
V: TRBV7-8
CDR3: CASSLKGDRLGETQYF
DNA: TGTGCCAGCAGCTTAAAGGGGGACAGGCTTGGGGAGACCCAGTACTTC

size: .
D: .
J: TRBJ1-1
V: TRBV9
CDR3: CASSAEDTEAFF
DNA: TGTGCCAGCAGCGCCGAGGACACTGAAGCTTTCTTT

size: .
D: .
J: TRBJ1-4
V: TRBV28
CDR3: CASSLNTRREKLFF
DNA: TGTGCCAGCAGTTTGAACACCCGGCGTGAAAAACTGTTTTTT

size: .
D: .
J: TRBJ2-5
V: TRBV2
CDR3: CASIPFGGYQETQYF
DNA: TGTGCCAGCATCCCCTTTGGGGGGTACCAAGAGACCCAGTACTTC

size: .
D: .
J: TRBJ2-5
V: TRBV27
CDR3: CASSGMEETQYF
DNA: TGTGCCAGCAGTGGAATGGAAGAGACCCAGTACTTC

size: once
D: TRBD1
J: TRBJ2-1
V: TRBV7-2
CDR3: CASSAGGPWEFF
DNA: TGTGCCAGCAGTGCAGGGGGCCCATGGGAGTTCTTC

size: once
D: .
J: TRBJ1-2
V: TRBV28
CDR3: CASSPGRHGYTF
DNA: TGTGCCAGCAGCCCGGGCAGACATGGCTACACCTTC

size: .
D: TRBD2
J: TRBJ2-3
V: TRBV2
CDR3: CAGTGGRSGDTQYF
DNA: TGTGCCGGCACGGGAGGGCGAAGTGGAGATACGCAGTATTTT

size: .
D: .
J: TRBJ2-5
V: TRBV3-1/TRBV3-2
CDR3: CASSYGDYQETQYF
DNA: TGTGCCAGCAGCTATGGGGACTACCAAGAGACCCAGTACTTC

size: .
D: .
J: TRBJ1-4
V: TRBV30
CDR3: CAWSIRGEKLFF
DNA: TGTGCCTGGAGTATAAGGGGAGAAAAACTGTTTTTT

size: .
D: .
J: TRBJ2-5
V: TRBV6-6
CDR3: CASSSHPGEETQYF
DNA: TGTGCCAGCAGCTCCCACCCGGGAGAAGAGACCCAGTACTTC

size: .
D: .
J: TRBJ1-5
V: TRBV21-1
CDR3: CASSKFLGHFSNQPQHF
DNA: TGTGCCAGCAGCAAATTTCTAGGGCACTTTAGCAATCAGCCCCAGCATTTT

size: once
D: .
J: TRBJ1-1
V: TRBV6-5
CDR3: CASIPWGVDTEAFF
DNA: TGTGCCAGCATCCCTTGGGGAGTGGACACTGAAGCTTTCTTT

size: .
D: TRBD1
J: TRBJ1-2
V: TRBV3-1/TRBV3-2
CDR3: CASSRTGEGRGGYTF
DNA: TGTGCCAGCAGCCGGACAGGGGAAGGGAGAGGAGGCTACACCTTC

size: .
D: TRBD1
J: TRBJ1-2
V: TRBV7-8
CDR3: CASSSHGTGKEGYTF
DNA: TGTGCCAGCAGCTCACACGGGACAGGGAAGGAGGGCTACACCTTC

size: once
D: .
J: TRBJ2-7
V: TRBV5-1
CDR3: CASSFMRDSYEQYF
DNA: TGCGCCAGCAGCTTTATGCGGGACTCCTACGAGCAGTACTTC

size: .
D: .
J: TRBJ2-7
V: TRBV7-2
CDR3: CASSLASASAYEQYF
DNA: TGTGCCAGCAGCTTAGCGTCGGCTAGCGCCTACGAGCAGTACTTC